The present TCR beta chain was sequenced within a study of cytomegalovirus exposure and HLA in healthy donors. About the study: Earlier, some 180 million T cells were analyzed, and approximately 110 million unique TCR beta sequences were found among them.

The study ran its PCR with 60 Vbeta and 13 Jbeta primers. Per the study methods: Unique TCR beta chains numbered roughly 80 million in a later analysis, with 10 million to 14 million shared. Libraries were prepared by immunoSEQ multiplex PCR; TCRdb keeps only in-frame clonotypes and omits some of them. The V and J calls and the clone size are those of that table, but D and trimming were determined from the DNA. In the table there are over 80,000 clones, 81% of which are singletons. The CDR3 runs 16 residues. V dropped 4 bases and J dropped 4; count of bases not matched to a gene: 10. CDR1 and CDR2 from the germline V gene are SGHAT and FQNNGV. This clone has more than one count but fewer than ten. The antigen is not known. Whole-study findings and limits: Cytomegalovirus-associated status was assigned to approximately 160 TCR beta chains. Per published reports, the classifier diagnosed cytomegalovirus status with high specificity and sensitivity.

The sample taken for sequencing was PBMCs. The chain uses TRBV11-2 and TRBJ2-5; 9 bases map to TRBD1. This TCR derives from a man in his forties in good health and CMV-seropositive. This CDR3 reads CASSSSLGQGGETQYF. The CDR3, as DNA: TGTGCCAGCAGCTCCAGCCTGGGACAGGGAGGAGAGACCCAGTACTTC.